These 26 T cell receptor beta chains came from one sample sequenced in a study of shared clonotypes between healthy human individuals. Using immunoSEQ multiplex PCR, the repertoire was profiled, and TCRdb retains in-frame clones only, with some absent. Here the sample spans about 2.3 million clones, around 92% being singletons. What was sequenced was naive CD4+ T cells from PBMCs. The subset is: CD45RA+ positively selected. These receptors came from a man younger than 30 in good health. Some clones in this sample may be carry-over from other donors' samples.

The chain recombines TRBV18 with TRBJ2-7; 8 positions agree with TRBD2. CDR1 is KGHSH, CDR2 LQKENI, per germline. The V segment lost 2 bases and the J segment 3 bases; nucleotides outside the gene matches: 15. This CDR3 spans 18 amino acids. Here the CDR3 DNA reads TGTGCCAGCTCACCAAGGATTTCACCCAGCGGGGGCTTCTACGAGCAGTACTTC. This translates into CASSPRISPSGGFYEQYF.

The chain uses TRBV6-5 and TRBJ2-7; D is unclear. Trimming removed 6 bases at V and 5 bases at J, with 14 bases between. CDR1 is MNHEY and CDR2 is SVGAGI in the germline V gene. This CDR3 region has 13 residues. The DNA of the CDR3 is TGTGCCAGCAGAATAGACCCACGCAACGAGCAGTACTTC. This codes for CASRIDPRNEQYF.

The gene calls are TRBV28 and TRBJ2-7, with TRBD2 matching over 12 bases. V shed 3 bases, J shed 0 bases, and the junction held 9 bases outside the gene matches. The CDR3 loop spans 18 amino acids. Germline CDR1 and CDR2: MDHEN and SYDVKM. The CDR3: CASSFSTLAGGSSYEQYF. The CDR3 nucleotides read TGTGCCAGCAGTTTTTCCACCCTAGCGGGGGGGAGCTCCTACGAGCAGTACTTC.

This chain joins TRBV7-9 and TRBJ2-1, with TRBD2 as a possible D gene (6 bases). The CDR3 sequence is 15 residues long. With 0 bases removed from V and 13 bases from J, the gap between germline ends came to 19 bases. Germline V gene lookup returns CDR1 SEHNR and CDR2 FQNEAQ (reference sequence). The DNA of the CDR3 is TGTGCCAGCAGCTTAGCGCGGGGAACTCCCCTCGAACAGTTCTTC. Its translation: CASSLARGTPLEQFF. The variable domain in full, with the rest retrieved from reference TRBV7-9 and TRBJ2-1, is DTGVSQNPRHKITKRGQNVTFRCDPISEHNRLYWYRQTLGQGPEFLTYFQNEAQLEKSRLLSDRFSAERPKGSFSTLEIQRTEQGDSAMYLCASSLARGTPLEQFFGPGTRLTVL.

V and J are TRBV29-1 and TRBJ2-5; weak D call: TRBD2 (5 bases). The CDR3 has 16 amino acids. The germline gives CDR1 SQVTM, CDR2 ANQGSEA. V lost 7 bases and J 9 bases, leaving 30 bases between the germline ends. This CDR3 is CSALLFRASPERAQYF. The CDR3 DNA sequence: TGCAGCGCGCTCCTATTTCGGGCTAGCCCCGAGAGGGCCCAGTACTTC.

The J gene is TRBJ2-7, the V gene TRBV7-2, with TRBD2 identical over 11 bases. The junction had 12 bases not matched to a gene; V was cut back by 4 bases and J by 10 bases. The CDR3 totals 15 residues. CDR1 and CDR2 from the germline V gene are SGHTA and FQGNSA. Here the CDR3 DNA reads TGTGCCAGCAGCTCGCCCGGGACTAGCGGTCTCCCACAGTACTTC. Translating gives CASSSPGTSGLPQYF. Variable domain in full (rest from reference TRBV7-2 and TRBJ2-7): GAGVSQSPSNKVTEKGKDVELRCDPISGHTALYWYRQSLGQGLEFLIYFQGNSAPDKSGLPSDRFSAERTGGSVSTLTIQRTQQEDSAVYLCASSSPGTSGLPQYFGPGTRLTVT.

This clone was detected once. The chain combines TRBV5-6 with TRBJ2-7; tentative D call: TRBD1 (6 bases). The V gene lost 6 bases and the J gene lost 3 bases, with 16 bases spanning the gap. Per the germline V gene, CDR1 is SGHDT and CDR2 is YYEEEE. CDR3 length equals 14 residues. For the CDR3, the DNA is TGTGCCAGCAACATCGGACAGTCCAACTACGAGCAGTACTTC. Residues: CASNIGQSNYEQYF.

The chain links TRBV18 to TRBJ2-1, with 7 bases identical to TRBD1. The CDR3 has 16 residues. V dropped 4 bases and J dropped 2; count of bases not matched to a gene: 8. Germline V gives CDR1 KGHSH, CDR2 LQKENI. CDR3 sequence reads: CASSLFTGDTYNEQFF. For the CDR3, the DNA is TGTGCCAGCTCACTCTTCACAGGGGACACCTACAATGAGCAGTTCTTC.

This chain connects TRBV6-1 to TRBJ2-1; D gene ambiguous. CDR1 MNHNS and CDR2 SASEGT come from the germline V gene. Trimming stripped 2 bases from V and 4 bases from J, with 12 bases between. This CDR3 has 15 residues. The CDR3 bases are TGTGCCAGCAGTGAAAAGTTAGTCAGTTACAATGAGCAGTTCTTC. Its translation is CASSEKLVSYNEQFF.

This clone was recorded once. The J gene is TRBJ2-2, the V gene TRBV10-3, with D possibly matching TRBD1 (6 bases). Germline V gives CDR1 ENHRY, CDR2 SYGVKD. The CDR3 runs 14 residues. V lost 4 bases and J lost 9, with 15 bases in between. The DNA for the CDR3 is TGTGCCATCAGTGCCCAACAGGGCGATCGGGAGCTGTTTTTT. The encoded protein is CAISAQQGDRELFF.

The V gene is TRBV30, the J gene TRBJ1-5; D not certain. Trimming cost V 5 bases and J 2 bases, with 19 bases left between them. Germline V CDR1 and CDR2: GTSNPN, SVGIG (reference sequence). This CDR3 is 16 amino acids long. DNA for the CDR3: TGTGCCTGGGGTGAGCCTAGGGAGGCAGGCAATCAGCCCCAGCATTTT. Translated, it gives CAWGEPREAGNQPQHF.

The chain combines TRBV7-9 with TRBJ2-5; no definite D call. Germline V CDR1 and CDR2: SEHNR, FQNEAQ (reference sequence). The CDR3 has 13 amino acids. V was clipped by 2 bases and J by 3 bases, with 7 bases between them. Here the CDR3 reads CASSLPSKETQYF. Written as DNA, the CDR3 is TGTGCCAGCAGCTTACCCTCGAAAGAGACCCAGTACTTC.

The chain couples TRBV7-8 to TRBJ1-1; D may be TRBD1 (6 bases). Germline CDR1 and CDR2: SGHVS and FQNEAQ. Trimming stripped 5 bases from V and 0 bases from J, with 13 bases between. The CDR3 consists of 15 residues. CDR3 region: CASSGQTGLNTEAFF. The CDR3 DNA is TGTGCCAGCAGCGGACAGACAGGACTGAACACTGAAGCTTTCTTT.

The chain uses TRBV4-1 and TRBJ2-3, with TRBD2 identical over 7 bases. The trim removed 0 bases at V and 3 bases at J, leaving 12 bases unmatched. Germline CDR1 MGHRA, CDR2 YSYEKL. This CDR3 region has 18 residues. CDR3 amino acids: CASSQDGRAGVVTDTQYF. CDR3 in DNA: TGCGCCAGCAGCCAAGATGGGCGGGCGGGAGTGGTAACAGATACGCAGTATTTT.

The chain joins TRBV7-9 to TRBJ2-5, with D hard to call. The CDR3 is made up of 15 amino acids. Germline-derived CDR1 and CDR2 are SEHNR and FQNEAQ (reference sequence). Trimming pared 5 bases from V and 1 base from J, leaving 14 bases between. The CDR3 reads CASSPRIGTQETQYF. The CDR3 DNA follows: TGTGCCAGCAGCCCGAGGATCGGTACCCAAGAGACCCAGTACTTC.

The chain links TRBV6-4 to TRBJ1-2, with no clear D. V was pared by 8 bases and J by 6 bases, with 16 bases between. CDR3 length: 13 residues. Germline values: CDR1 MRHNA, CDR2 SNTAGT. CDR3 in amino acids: CASYSGFGDGYTF. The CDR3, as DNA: TGTGCCAGCTATAGCGGTTTCGGGGATGGCTACACCTTC.

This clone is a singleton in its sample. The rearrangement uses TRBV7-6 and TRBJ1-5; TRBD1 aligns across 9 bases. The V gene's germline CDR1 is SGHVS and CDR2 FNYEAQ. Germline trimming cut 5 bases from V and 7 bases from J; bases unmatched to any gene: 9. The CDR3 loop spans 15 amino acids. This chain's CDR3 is CASSAQDRGGQPQHF. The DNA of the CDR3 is TGTGCCAGCAGCGCACAGGACAGGGGCGGACAGCCCCAGCATTTT.

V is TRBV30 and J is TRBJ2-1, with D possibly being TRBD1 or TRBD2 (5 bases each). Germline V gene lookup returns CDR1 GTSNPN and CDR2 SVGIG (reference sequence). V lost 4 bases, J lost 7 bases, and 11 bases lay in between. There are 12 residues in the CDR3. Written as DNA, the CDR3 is TGTGCCTGGACGGGGTCAGGGAATGAGCAGTTCTTC. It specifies CAWTGSGNEQFF.

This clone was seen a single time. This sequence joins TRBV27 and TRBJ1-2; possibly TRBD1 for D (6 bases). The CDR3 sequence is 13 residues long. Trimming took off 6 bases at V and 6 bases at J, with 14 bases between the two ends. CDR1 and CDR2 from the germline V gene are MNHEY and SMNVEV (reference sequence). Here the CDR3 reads CASRGRGKNGYTF. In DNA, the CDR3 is TGTGCCAGCAGGGGCAGGGGAAAGAATGGCTACACCTTC.

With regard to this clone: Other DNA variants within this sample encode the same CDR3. CDR3 bases: TGTGCCAGCAGCGTAGTGGACACAGAGAACACTGAAGCTTTCTTT. Its translation: CASSVVDTENTEAFF. The chain employs TRBV9 and TRBJ1-1; D perhaps matches TRBD1 (5 bases). The germline V gene has CDR1 SGDLS and CDR2 YYNGEE. Trimming cost V 0 bases and J 1 base, with 10 bases left between them. The CDR3 has 15 residues.

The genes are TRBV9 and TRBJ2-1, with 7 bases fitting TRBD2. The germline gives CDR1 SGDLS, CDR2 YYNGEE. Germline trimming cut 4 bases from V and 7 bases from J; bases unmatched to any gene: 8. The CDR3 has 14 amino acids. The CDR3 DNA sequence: TGTGCCAGCAGCACCGTGGGGGGGTTTAATGAGCAGTTCTTC. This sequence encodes CASSTVGGFNEQFF.

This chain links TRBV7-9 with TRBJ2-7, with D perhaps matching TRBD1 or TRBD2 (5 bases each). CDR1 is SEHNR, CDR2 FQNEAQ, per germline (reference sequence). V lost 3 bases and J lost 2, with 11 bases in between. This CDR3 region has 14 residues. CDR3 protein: CASSFRDGPYEQYF. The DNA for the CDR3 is TGTGCCAGCAGCTTCCGGGACGGCCCCTACGAGCAGTACTTC. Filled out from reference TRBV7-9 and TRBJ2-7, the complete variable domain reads DTGVSQNPRHKITKRGQNVTFRCDPISEHNRLYWYRQTLGQGPEFLTYFQNEAQLEKSRLLSDRFSAERPKGSFSTLEIQRTEQGDSAMYLCASSFRDGPYEQYFGPGTRLTVT.

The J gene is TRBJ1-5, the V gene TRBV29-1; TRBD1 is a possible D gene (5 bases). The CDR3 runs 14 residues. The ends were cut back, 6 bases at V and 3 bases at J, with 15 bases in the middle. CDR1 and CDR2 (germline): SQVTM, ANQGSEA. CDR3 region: CSVAGGDNNQPQHF. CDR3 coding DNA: TGCAGCGTCGCGGGGGGAGACAACAATCAGCCCCAGCATTTT.

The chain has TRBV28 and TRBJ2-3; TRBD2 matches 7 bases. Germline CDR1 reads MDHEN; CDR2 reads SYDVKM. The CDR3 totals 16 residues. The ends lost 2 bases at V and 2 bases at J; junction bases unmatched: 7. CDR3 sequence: CASSLPPGLFTDTQYF. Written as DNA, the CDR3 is TGTGCCAGCAGTTTACCCCCGGGACTATTCACAGATACGCAGTATTTT.

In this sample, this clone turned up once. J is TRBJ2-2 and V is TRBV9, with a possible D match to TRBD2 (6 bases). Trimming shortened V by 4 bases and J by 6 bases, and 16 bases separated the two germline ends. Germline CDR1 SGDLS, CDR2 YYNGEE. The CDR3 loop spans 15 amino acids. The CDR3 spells CASSPAGSGPGELFF. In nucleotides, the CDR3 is TGTGCCAGCAGCCCCGCCGGGAGCGGTCCCGGGGAGCTGTTTTTT.

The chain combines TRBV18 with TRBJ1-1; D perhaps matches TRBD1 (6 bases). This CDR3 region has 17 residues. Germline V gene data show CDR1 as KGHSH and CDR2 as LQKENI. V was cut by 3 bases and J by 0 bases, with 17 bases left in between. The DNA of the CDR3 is TGTGCCAGCTCACCCACTCGGGACACCACCCTGAACACTGAAGCTTTCTTT. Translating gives CASSPTRDTTLNTEAFF.